One sample yielded the 23 T cell receptor beta chains listed below, sequenced in a study of cytomegalovirus exposure and HLA in healthy donors. 60 Vbeta and 13 Jbeta primers were used in PCR. The assay was immunoSEQ multiplex PCR, and TCRdb's table has in-frame clones only and misses some. The repertoire holds some 130,000 clones, with around 73% as singletons. Sequenced material: PBMCs. The receptors originated from a woman aged 40 to 55 in good health and CMV-seronegative.

The gene calls are TRBV5-8 and TRBJ2-5, with a tentative D call TRBD2 (6 bases). Germline V gives CDR1 SGHTS, CDR2 YDEGEE. There are 13 residues in the CDR3. Trimming left V 0 bases short and J 4 bases short, with 7 bases between. CDR3 loop: CASSLEGGETQYF. The CDR3 DNA reads as TGTGCCAGCAGCTTGGAGGGAGGAGAGACCCAGTACTTC. Drawing the rest from reference TRBV5-8 and TRBJ2-5, the complete variable domain is EAGVTQSPTHLIKTRGQQATLRCSPISGHTSVYWYQQALGLGLQFLLWYDEGEERNRGNFPPRFSGRQFPNYSSELNVNALELEDSALYLCASSLEGGETQYFGPGTRLLVL.

This clone was picked up many times. This rearrangement joins TRBV2 to TRBJ1-1; 9 bases match TRBD1. Germline V CDR1 and CDR2: SNHLY, FYNNEI. Trimming removed 3 bases from V and 11 bases from J; junction bases left unmatched: 7. This CDR3 comprises 13 residues. The CDR3 DNA reads as TGTGCCAGCAGTGACGGACAGGGGATTGGGGCTTTCTTT. Translating it yields CASSDGQGIGAFF.

The rearrangement links TRBV7-2 to TRBJ2-2; 15 bases fit TRBD2. The CDR3 extends over 19 amino acids. Germline lookup yields CDR1 SGHTA and CDR2 FQGNSA. Unmatched junction bases numbered 10, after V lost 5 bases and J lost 3 bases. For the CDR3, the DNA is TGTGCCAGCAGCACCTATCCGGGACTAGCGGGGGGAGACACCGGGGAGCTGTTTTTT. It translates to CASSTYPGLAGGDTGELFF.

As regards this clone: Additional DNA sequences in this sample encode the identical CDR3. The genes are TRBV7-9 and TRBJ1-2; 7 bases map to TRBD1. CDR1 is SEHNR, CDR2 FQNEAQ, per germline (reference sequence). The length of the CDR3 is 13 residues. The junction had 2 bases not matched to a gene; V was cut back by 3 bases and J by 4 bases. CDR3 in amino acids: CASSFGTAYGYTF. CDR3 coding DNA: TGTGCCAGCAGCTTCGGGACAGCCTATGGCTACACCTTC.

This clone has only a few counts. This rearrangement joins TRBV4-3 to TRBJ2-7; D possibly corresponds to TRBD2 (6 bases). CDR1 is LGHNA and CDR2 is YSLEER in the germline V gene. The CDR3 has 17 residues. The ends were cut back, 0 bases at V and 3 bases at J, with 18 bases in the middle. The CDR3 DNA sequence: TGCGCCAGCAGCCAAGAAAGGCCGGGACTGCTGGGCTACGAGCAGTACGTC. Protein: CASSQERPGLLGYEQYV.

This chain links TRBV29-1 with TRBJ1-3; a possible D gene is TRBD1 (6 bases). The CDR3 is 11 amino acids. Trimming took 7 bases from V and 4 from J, leaving 8 bases between them. CDR1 is SQVTM and CDR2 is ANQGSEA in the germline V gene. The CDR3: CSGGQGNTIYF. The CDR3 nucleotides read TGCAGCGGCGGACAGGGAAACACCATATATTTT.

The chain has TRBV5-1 and TRBJ2-5, with 7 bases matching TRBD1. V was pared by 4 bases and J by 0 bases, with 9 bases of the junction left unmatched. Germline V CDR1 and CDR2: SGHRS, YFSETQ. CDR3 length: 16 amino acids. The CDR3 nucleotides read TGCGCCAGCAGCCAAGGGGGCTCGGCTAACCAAGAGACCCAGTACTTC. Protein sequence: CASSQGGSANQETQYF.

The chain recombines TRBV5-5 with TRBJ1-6, with TRBD1 matching 9 bases. After removal of 4 bases from V and 6 bases from J, the junction contained 8 bases not matched to a gene. The V gene's germline CDR1 is SGHKS and CDR2 YYEKEE (reference sequence). The CDR3 is 16 amino acids. The CDR3 loop is CASSRDRAGSNSPLHF. CDR3 nucleotides: TGTGCCAGCAGCCGGGACAGGGCCGGTTCTAATTCACCCCTCCACTTT.

The rearrangement uses TRBV6-5 and TRBJ1-1; a possible D gene is TRBD1 (6 bases). The CDR3 extends over 14 amino acids. The germline V and J ends were trimmed by 2 bases and 3 bases, with 10 bases remaining between them. CDR1 MNHEY and CDR2 SVGAGI come from the germline V gene. CDR3 loop: CASSYLRQDTEAFF. In DNA, the CDR3 is TGTGCCAGCAGTTACCTTCGACAGGACACTGAAGCTTTCTTT.

Remarks on this clone: One end of the junction does not line up with germline, which may come from a read error. CDR3 region: CSSRGQGGTEAFF. The CDR3 DNA sequence: TGTTCCAGCAGGGGACAGGGTGGAACTGAAGCTTTCTTT. The V gene is TRBV7-9, the J gene TRBJ1-1; 9 bases match TRBD1. The germline V gene has CDR1 SEHNR and CDR2 FQNEAQ (reference sequence). CDR3 size: 13 residues. The full variable domain, completed using reference TRBV7-9 and TRBJ1-1, is DTGVSQNPRHKITKRGQNVTFRCDPISEHNRLYWYRQTLGQGPEFLTYFQNEAQLEKSRLLSDRFSAERPKGSFSTLEIQRTEQGDSAMYLCSSRGQGGTEAFFGQGTRLTVV.

The chain has TRBV18 and TRBJ1-1; D not resolved. Germline V gene data show CDR1 as KGHSH and CDR2 as LQKENI. The CDR3 is made up of 14 amino acids. V lost 3 bases and J lost 2, with 10 bases in between. CDR3 in DNA: TGTGCCAGCTCACCGCGGGCTGGAAACACTGAAGCTTTCTTT. Protein sequence: CASSPRAGNTEAFF.

The rearrangement uses TRBV7-9 and TRBJ2-1; 11 nucleotides align to TRBD2. The trim removed 4 bases at V and 4 bases at J, leaving 6 bases unmatched. The CDR3 contains 16 residues. Germline V gene data show CDR1 as SEHNR and CDR2 as FQNEAQ (reference sequence). CDR3 region: CASSSLAGVEYNEQFF. The CDR3, as DNA: TGTGCCAGCAGCTCACTAGCGGGGGTCGAATACAATGAGCAGTTCTTC.

The sample holds one count of this clone. The DNA for the CDR3 is TGTGCCAGTATGAGGGACTATGGCTACACCTTC. Its translation: CASMRDYGYTF. The chain joins TRBV19 to TRBJ1-2; D is undetermined. The CDR3 runs to 11 residues. The V gene lost 7 bases and the J gene lost 3 bases, with 6 bases spanning the gap. Germline V gene sequence: CDR1 LNHDA, CDR2 SQIVND (reference sequence).

CDR3: CASSESGQYNEQFF. For the CDR3, the DNA is TGTGCCAGCAGTGAATCTGGACAGTACAATGAGCAGTTCTTC. J is TRBJ2-1 and V is TRBV6-1, with D possibly matching TRBD1 (6 bases). The germline V and J ends were trimmed by 2 bases and 4 bases, with 9 bases remaining between them. Germline loops: CDR1 MNHNS, CDR2 SASEGT. CDR3 size: 14 residues.

This chain uses TRBV4-2 with TRBJ2-1, with 8 bases lining up with TRBD2. Per germline, CDR1 LGHNA and CDR2 YNFKEQ. The CDR3 is made up of 18 amino acids. With V trimmed by 1 base and J by 1 base, 9 bases remained unmatched. Here the CDR3 reads CASSQVRLAGPSYNEQFF. Written as DNA, the CDR3 is TGTGCCAGCAGCCAAGTTCGGCTAGCGGGTCCATCCTACAATGAGCAGTTCTTC.

This sequence joins TRBV5-5 and TRBJ1-4; 7 bases are a match to TRBD1. CDR1 and CDR2 from the germline V gene are SGHKS and YYEKEE (reference sequence). The V segment lost 8 bases and the J segment 4 bases; nucleotides outside the gene matches: 8. The CDR3 is made up of 14 amino acids. The CDR3: CARTRGRINEKLFF. As DNA, the CDR3 is TGTGCCAGAACGAGGGGGCGGATTAATGAAAAACTGTTTTTT.

The V and J genes are TRBV7-2 and TRBJ1-1, with 7 positions matching TRBD1. CDR1 and CDR2 (germline): SGHTA, FQGNSA. J was trimmed by 3 bases and V by 5 bases; bases with no gene match: 3. The length of the CDR3 is 13 residues. The CDR3 reads CASSRDSHTEAFF. In nucleotides, the CDR3 is TGTGCCAGCAGCAGGGACAGTCACACTGAAGCTTTCTTT.

The chain joins TRBV11-2 to TRBJ2-7, with TRBD2 identical over 12 bases. This CDR3 has 18 residues. Germline CDR1 is SGHAT and CDR2 is FQNNGV. V gave up 5 bases and J gave up 1 base; unmatched junction bases: 12. The CDR3 here is CASSLTSGGTTRSYEQYF. DNA of the CDR3: TGTGCCAGCAGCCTGACTAGCGGGGGAACCACCCGTTCCTACGAGCAGTACTTC.

The chain joins TRBV11-3 to TRBJ2-1, with 13 bases that match TRBD2. CDR3 length: 15 residues. Looked up from germline, CDR1 is SGHNT and CDR2 is YENEEA. The trim removed 5 bases at V and 7 bases at J, leaving 5 bases unmatched. CDR3: CASSALAGGPNEQFF. In DNA form, the CDR3 reads TGTGCCAGCAGCGCACTAGCGGGGGGGCCTAATGAGCAGTTCTTC.

The chain links TRBV19 to TRBJ1-2; D is possibly TRBD1 (5 bases). CDR1 LNHDA and CDR2 SQIVND come from the germline V gene (reference sequence). V shed 7 bases and J shed 5 bases, with 17 bases lying between them. The CDR3 runs 14 residues. In DNA, the CDR3 is TGTGCCAGTACCAAAGTTCATGACAGTTATGGCTACACCTTC. This translates into CASTKVHDSYGYTF.

CDR3 in amino acids: CASRRTGDWTEAFF. CDR3 sequence (DNA): TGTGCCAGCAGGAGGACAGGGGATTGGACTGAAGCTTTCTTT. J is TRBJ1-1 and V is TRBV6-1; 9 bases line up with TRBD1. There are 14 residues in the CDR3. The germline CDR1 and CDR2 sequences are MNHNS and SASEGT. The junction had 7 bases not matched to a gene; V was cut back by 6 bases and J by 5 bases.

The genes are TRBV19 and TRBJ1-3; D gene uncertain. V was pared by 10 bases and J by 2 bases, with 12 bases between. The CDR3 loop spans 13 amino acids. The germline V gene has CDR1 LNHDA and CDR2 SQIVND (reference sequence). DNA for the CDR3: TGTGCCACTATTCGCATTGCTGGAAACACCATATATTTT. It is translated as CATIRIAGNTIYF.

This clone was seen a handful of times. This chain links TRBV5-1 with TRBJ1-2; D perhaps matches TRBD1 (5 bases). Germline loops: CDR1 SGHRS, CDR2 YFSETQ. The CDR3 is 14 residues long. Between the trimmed V and J ends, which lost 0 bases and 8 bases, there was a span of 14 bases. CDR3: CASSLGRGAWGYTF. The CDR3 coding sequence is TGCGCCAGCAGCTTGGGAAGGGGCGCTTGGGGCTACACCTTC.